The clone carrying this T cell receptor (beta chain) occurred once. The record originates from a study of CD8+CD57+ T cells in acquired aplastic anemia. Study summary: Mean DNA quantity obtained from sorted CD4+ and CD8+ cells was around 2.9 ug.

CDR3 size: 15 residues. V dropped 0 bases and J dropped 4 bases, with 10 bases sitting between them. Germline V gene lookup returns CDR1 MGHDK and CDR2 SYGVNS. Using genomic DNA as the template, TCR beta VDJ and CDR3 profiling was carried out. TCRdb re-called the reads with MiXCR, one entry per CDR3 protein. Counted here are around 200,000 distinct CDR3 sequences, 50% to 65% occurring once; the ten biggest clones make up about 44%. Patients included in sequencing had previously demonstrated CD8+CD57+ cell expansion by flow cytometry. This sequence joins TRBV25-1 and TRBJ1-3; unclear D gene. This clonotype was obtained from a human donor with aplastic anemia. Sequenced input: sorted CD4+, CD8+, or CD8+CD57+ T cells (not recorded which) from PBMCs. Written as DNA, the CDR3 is TGTGCCAGCAGTGAATATTTCCGGGAGGGAAACACCATATATTTT. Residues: CASSEYFREGNTIYF.